A selection of T cell receptor beta chains follows, all from one sample in a study of cytomegalovirus exposure and HLA in healthy donors. Profiled with immunoSEQ multiplex PCR; TCRdb holds only in-frame clones, not every one. The sample gives about 190,000 clones, about 77% of which show up once; about 5% is in the top ten. The sample comprised PBMCs. The receptors shown here come from a young man in good health and CMV-seropositive. The CDR3 runs from the conserved cysteine through the conserved F or W. The order of the fields is CDR3 protein, CDR3 DNA, J gene, clone size, D gene, V gene. The D gene is left open where the match is weak. Size tells how often a clone was seen (once, few, many) or the class of an expanded clone, and some rows leave it out.

CDR3 protein: CASSQGVGGTYNEQFF
CDR3 DNA: TGCGCCAGCAGCCAAGGGGTCGGGGGGACGTACAATGAGCAGTTCTTC
J gene: TRBJ2-1
clone size: NA
D gene: TRBD2
V gene: TRBV4-1

CDR3 protein: CASSLDPARGNSPLHF
CDR3 DNA: TGTGCCAGCAGCTTGGATCCCGCCCGGGGTAATTCACCCCTCCACTTT
J gene: TRBJ1-6
clone size: few
D gene: NA
V gene: TRBV5-4

CDR3 protein: CASSTTGARAFF
CDR3 DNA: TGTGCCAGCTCAACTACAGGGGCGAGGGCTTTCTTT
J gene: TRBJ1-1
clone size: NA
D gene: TRBD1
V gene: TRBV18

CDR3 protein: CASMRGGQETQYF
CDR3 DNA: TGTGCCAGCATGCGGGGAGGGCAAGAGACCCAGTACTTC
J gene: TRBJ2-5
clone size: few
D gene: TRBD2
V gene: TRBV7-2

CDR3 protein: CASGTGKSESNQPQHF
CDR3 DNA: TGTGCTAGTGGTACAGGGAAGTCCGAAAGCAATCAGCCCCAGCATTTT
J gene: TRBJ1-5
clone size: once
D gene: NA
V gene: TRBV12-5

CDR3 protein: CAISGVIRGSSYEQYF
CDR3 DNA: TGTGCCATCAGTGGAGTGATACGCGGGAGCTCCTACGAGCAGTACTTC
J gene: TRBJ2-7
clone size: NA
D gene: TRBD2
V gene: TRBV10-3

CDR3 protein: CASWAGTGSNEQYF
CDR3 DNA: TGTGCCAGCTGGGCCGGGACAGGGAGTAACGAGCAGTACTTC
J gene: TRBJ2-7
clone size: NA
D gene: TRBD1
V gene: TRBV18

CDR3 protein: CARSLGYTSGNTIYF
CDR3 DNA: TGTGCCAGAAGCCTAGGTTATACCTCTGGAAACACCATATATTTT
J gene: TRBJ1-3
clone size: NA
D gene: NA
V gene: TRBV5-3

CDR3 protein: CASTSGQAYNEQFF
CDR3 DNA: TGTGCCAGCACCTCTGGACAGGCCTACAATGAGCAGTTCTTC
J gene: TRBJ2-1
clone size: NA
D gene: TRBD1
V gene: TRBV7-2

CDR3 protein: CASSYDTGRQETQYF
CDR3 DNA: TGTGCCAGCAGCTACGATACAGGGCGACAAGAGACCCAGTACTTC
J gene: TRBJ2-5
clone size: NA
D gene: NA
V gene: TRBV5-4

CDR3 protein: CASSPGQGEKLFF
CDR3 DNA: TGTGCCAGCAGCCCCGGACAGGGTGAAAAACTGTTTTTT
J gene: TRBJ1-4
clone size: NA
D gene: TRBD1
V gene: TRBV7-2

CDR3 protein: CASSPTALGADTQYF
CDR3 DNA: TGTGCCAGCAGCCCGACCGCCCTAGGGGCAGATACGCAGTATTTT
J gene: TRBJ2-3
clone size: NA
D gene: NA
V gene: TRBV9

CDR3 protein: CASSPLPYSYEQYF
CDR3 DNA: TGTGCCAGCAGCCCCCTCCCTTACTCCTACGAGCAGTACTTC
J gene: TRBJ2-7
clone size: NA
D gene: NA
V gene: TRBV6-6

CDR3 protein: CASRENGQGNYNEQFF
CDR3 DNA: TGTGCCAGCAGAGAGAACGGGCAGGGTAACTACAATGAGCAGTTCTTC
J gene: TRBJ2-1
clone size: NA
D gene: NA
V gene: TRBV7-2

CDR3 protein: CASSLGDTLGPQHF
CDR3 DNA: TGTGCCAGCAGCCTTGGGGACACCCTAGGGCCCCAGCATTTT
J gene: TRBJ1-5
clone size: NA
D gene: NA
V gene: TRBV11-2

CDR3 protein: CASSPLTENTEAFF
CDR3 DNA: TGTGCCAGCTCACCATTGACAGAGAACACTGAAGCTTTCTTT
J gene: TRBJ1-1
clone size: NA
D gene: NA
V gene: TRBV18

CDR3 protein: CASTQPQGTAGSDTQYF
CDR3 DNA: TGTGCCAGCACCCAACCACAAGGAACAGCGGGATCAGATACGCAGTATTTT
J gene: TRBJ2-3
clone size: NA
D gene: TRBD2
V gene: TRBV28

CDR3 protein: CASSLGQLETQYF
CDR3 DNA: TGCGCCAGCAGCTTGGGACAGTTGGAGACCCAGTACTTC
J gene: TRBJ2-5
clone size: NA
D gene: NA
V gene: TRBV5-1

CDR3 protein: CASSVGGGMWF
CDR3 DNA: TGTGCCAGTAGCGTCGGGGGGGGGATGTGGTTC
J gene: TRBJ2-7
clone size: few
D gene: TRBD2
V gene: TRBV19

CDR3 protein: CASSNRTGDSNSPLHF
CDR3 DNA: TGTGCCAGCAGTAACCGGACAGGGGATTCCAATTCACCCCTCCACTTT
J gene: TRBJ1-6
clone size: NA
D gene: TRBD1
V gene: TRBV28

CDR3 protein: CASPGGPETQYF
CDR3 DNA: TGTGCCAGTCCGGGGGGGCCAGAGACCCAGTACTTC
J gene: TRBJ2-5
clone size: NA
D gene: TRBD2
V gene: TRBV19

CDR3 protein: CASRGVGHTIYF
CDR3 DNA: TGTGCCAGCAGGGGAGTCGGGCACACCATATATTTT
J gene: TRBJ1-3
clone size: once
D gene: NA
V gene: TRBV28

CDR3 protein: CASSVSSWGLQETQYF
CDR3 DNA: TGTGCCAGCAGCGTATCTTCCTGGGGGCTCCAAGAGACCCAGTACTTC
J gene: TRBJ2-5
clone size: NA
D gene: NA
V gene: TRBV9

CDR3 protein: CASSQTISGSPLHF
CDR3 DNA: TGTGCCAGCAGCCAAACAATCTCGGGTTCACCCCTCCACTTT
J gene: TRBJ1-6
clone size: NA
D gene: NA
V gene: TRBV14

CDR3 protein: CASSPLEGDQFF
CDR3 DNA: TGTGCCAGCTCCCCCCTAGAGGGGGATCAGTTCTTC
J gene: TRBJ2-1
clone size: NA
D gene: NA
V gene: TRBV18

CDR3 protein: CAWSQRLYEQYF
CDR3 DNA: TGTGCCTGGAGCCAGAGACTCTACGAGCAGTACTTC
J gene: TRBJ2-7
clone size: few
D gene: NA
V gene: TRBV30

CDR3 protein: CASSSAGDSTDTQYF
CDR3 DNA: TGCGCCAGCAGCTCAGCGGGGGACAGCACAGATACGCAGTATTTT
J gene: TRBJ2-3
clone size: NA
D gene: TRBD2
V gene: TRBV5-1

CDR3 protein: CASSSGTVNTEAFF
CDR3 DNA: TGTGCCAGCAGCTCCGGGACAGTGAACACTGAAGCTTTCTTT
J gene: TRBJ1-1
clone size: NA
D gene: TRBD1
V gene: TRBV7-2

CDR3 protein: CASSTSFRGTYYGYTF
CDR3 DNA: TGTGCCAGTAGTACCTCATTCCGGGGAACTTACTATGGCTACACCTTC
J gene: TRBJ1-2
clone size: NA
D gene: NA
V gene: TRBV19

CDR3 protein: CASSMTTGFNSPLHF
CDR3 DNA: TGTGCCAGTAGTATGACGACAGGGTTTAATTCACCCCTCCACTTT
J gene: TRBJ1-6
clone size: NA
D gene: TRBD1
V gene: TRBV19

CDR3 protein: CSVDVDPGYTQYF
CDR3 DNA: TGCAGCGTTGACGTGGACCCGGGGTATACGCAGTATTTT
J gene: TRBJ2-3
clone size: NA
D gene: NA
V gene: TRBV29-1

CDR3 protein: CASSSVGAGYTF
CDR3 DNA: TGTGCCAGCAGTTCGGTTGGGGCCGGCTACACCTTC
J gene: TRBJ1-2
clone size: NA
D gene: NA
V gene: TRBV28

CDR3 protein: CASSPRGGGYGYTF
CDR3 DNA: TGTGCCAGCAGTCCCCGTGGGGGGGGCTATGGCTACACCTTC
J gene: TRBJ1-2
clone size: NA
D gene: NA
V gene: TRBV27

CDR3 protein: CASSTLSTGGDQPQHF
CDR3 DNA: TGTGCCAGTAGTACCTTGAGCACAGGCGGGGATCAGCCCCAGCATTTT
J gene: TRBJ1-5
clone size: NA
D gene: NA
V gene: TRBV19

CDR3 protein: CASSPRDNLYNEQFF
CDR3 DNA: TGTGCCAGCAGCCCCCGGGACAACCTCTACAATGAGCAGTTCTTC
J gene: TRBJ2-1
clone size: NA
D gene: NA
V gene: TRBV6-4

CDR3 protein: CASSLLASGGTQETQYF
CDR3 DNA: TGCGCCAGCAGCTTGTTAGCCAGCGGGGGGACGCAAGAGACCCAGTACTTC
J gene: TRBJ2-5
clone size: NA
D gene: TRBD2
V gene: TRBV5-1

CDR3 protein: CASSPGAHEKLFF
CDR3 DNA: TGTGCCAGTAGTCCAGGGGCGCATGAAAAACTGTTTTTT
J gene: TRBJ1-4
clone size: NA
D gene: NA
V gene: TRBV19

CDR3 protein: CASSSLAGGPGEQFF
CDR3 DNA: TGTGCCAGCAGCTCACTAGCGGGAGGGCCTGGGGAGCAGTTCTTC
J gene: TRBJ2-1
clone size: NA
D gene: TRBD2
V gene: TRBV7-3

CDR3 protein: CATSRDVSLNTEAFF
CDR3 DNA: TGTGCCACCAGCAGAGATGTCAGTCTTAACACTGAAGCTTTCTTT
J gene: TRBJ1-1
clone size: NA
D gene: NA
V gene: TRBV15

CDR3 protein: CASSYLRGLNEQFF
CDR3 DNA: TGTGCCAGCAGTTATCTTCGCGGTCTCAATGAGCAGTTCTTC
J gene: TRBJ2-1
clone size: NA
D gene: NA
V gene: TRBV6-5

CDR3 protein: CASPPGRGNGYTF
CDR3 DNA: TGTGCCAGCCCCCCAGGGAGGGGAAATGGCTACACCTTC
J gene: TRBJ1-2
clone size: NA
D gene: NA
V gene: TRBV27

CDR3 protein: CASRGLTYEQYF
CDR3 DNA: TGTGCCAGCAGAGGACTGACCTACGAGCAGTACTTC
J gene: TRBJ2-7
clone size: NA
D gene: NA
V gene: TRBV28

CDR3 protein: CASSHAQGVASTDTQYF
CDR3 DNA: TGTGCCAGCTCACACGCTCAGGGGGTTGCAAGCACAGATACGCAGTATTTT
J gene: TRBJ2-3
clone size: NA
D gene: TRBD1
V gene: TRBV18

CDR3 protein: CSVDSTNEQFF
CDR3 DNA: TGCAGCGTTGATTCTACCAATGAGCAGTTCTTC
J gene: TRBJ2-1
clone size: NA
D gene: NA
V gene: TRBV29-1